The present TCR beta chain was sequenced within a study of blood T cell repertoires in COVID-19 (dated by TCRdb to 2019 to 2021). For the wider study: Samples covering the acute and convalescent phases of COVID-19 were provided by collaborators in the United States, Italy and Spain. Subjects who had been exposed to COVID-19, were actively infected with it, or had recovered from it provided the deeply sampled blood TCRbeta repertoires that made up the dataset. The sample metadata nearly always contained a de-identified subject ID, COVID-19 status, age in years and sex. The material from the prospective study consisted of cDNA or gDNA derived from T cells, B-cell-depleted T cells, or PBMCs. HLA class I and class II types, where available, came from metadata supplied by the sample provider rather than from assay-based typing. Samples were obtained from the ongoing ImmuneRACE study (first 160 participants) and from over 1,000 subjects provided by 6 global collaborators. The repertoires were released in a freely available public database meant as a resource for research on the immune response to SARS-CoV-2. What the research found in general, with its limitations: The amount of clinical and demographic metadata varied by source and participant and was provided uncurated.

Comments on this clone: The clone's antigen remains unknown. No qualities accompany the bases; no much larger clone lies one base away.

TCRbeta CDR3 regions were amplified from genomic DNA by means of the immunoSEQ Assay, a bias-controlled multiplex PCR. Concerning the study's data processing: The number of nucleated cells in each sample was estimated from the amplification of reference gene primers within the assay. To quantify the absolute abundance of each unique TCRbeta CDR3 rearrangement, sequence reads were collapsed and filtered. For each sample, productive Simpson clonality was calculated as the square root of Simpson's diversity index across productive rearrangements. TCRdb provides this immuneACCESS table in a form limited to in-frame rearrangements. Some clones are lacking; in checked studies, under half of them reflect an unresolved V gene, and why the rest are absent is not known. Clonal size and the V and J genes are those of that table, whereas D and trimming came from the DNA. This sample is represented by 60,000 to 65,000 clones; 65% to 85% of them were singletons. The top ten hold 20% of the sample.

Each collaborating institution followed its own protocols to collect whole blood in K2EDTA tubes. For TCRbeta analysis, collaborator samples were shipped as frozen whole blood, as isolated PBMCs, or as DNA extracted from either sample type. Per the germline V gene (reference sequence), SEHNR is the CDR1 and FQNEAQ is the CDR2. Reading from cysteine to phenylalanine, the CDR3 counts 15 amino acids. CDR3 DNA only is kept here, 45 bases in frame from base 1. V is trimmed back by 3 bases and J by 4 bases, and the junction contains 3 bases that no gene match accounts for. The chain couples TRBV7-9 to TRBJ1-3, with TRBD1 matching 10 junction bases. The sample consisted of peripheral blood. This TCR derives from a woman over 75 with active or convalescent COVID-19. CDR3 region: CASSFQGQGGNTIYF. The DNA sequence is given as TGTGCCAGCAGCTTTCAGGGACAGGGGGGAAACACCATATATTTT.